These 5 T cell receptor beta chains were all obtained from the same sample, sequenced in a study of T cell responses to AZD1222 COVID-19 vaccine. The data were produced by immunoSEQ multiplex PCR, yet TCRdb's version contains in-frame clones alone and is incomplete. The table lists more than 140,000 clones, 70% to 90% of them singletons. Sequences were derived from peripheral blood, sampled on day 0 of AZD1222 vaccination. These receptors were taken from an adult in good health.

The V gene is TRBV25-1, the J gene TRBJ2-2; tentative D call: TRBD2 (6 bases). V dropped 1 base and J dropped 4 bases, with 16 bases sitting between them. Germline CDR1 and CDR2: MGHDK and SYGVNS. The CDR3 contains 17 residues. The CDR3 region is CASSESTPGLLTGELFF. CDR3 nucleotides: TGTGCCAGCAGTGAATCCACCCCGGGACTCCTCACCGGGGAGCTGTTTTTT.

The chain uses TRBV9 and TRBJ1-3, with TRBD1 matching over 7 bases. CDR3 length: 14 residues. Germline loops: CDR1 SGDLS, CDR2 YYNGEE. V lost 1 base and J lost 4; bases outside the gene matches: 2. The CDR3: CASSVKDRGNTIYF. The CDR3 DNA reads as TGTGCCAGCAGCGTAAAGGACAGGGGAAACACCATATATTTT.

V gene TRBV7-2 combines with J gene TRBJ1-6; no reliable D call. Germline-derived CDR1 and CDR2 are SGHTA and FQGNSA. V was trimmed by 1 base and J by 6 bases, leaving 7 bases between them. The CDR3 is 14 residues long. CDR3 sequence (DNA): TGTGCCAGCAGCTTAGACGGACTTAATTCACCCCTCCACTTT. Amino acid sequence: CASSLDGLNSPLHF.

This chain uses TRBV5-1 with TRBJ2-3, with 7 bases matching TRBD2. Per germline, CDR1 SGHRS and CDR2 YFSETQ. Trimming removed 1 base from V and 3 bases from J; junction bases left unmatched: 5. The CDR3 totals 15 residues. The CDR3 DNA follows: TGCGCCAGCAGCTTGTCTTGGGGGGGGACAGATACGCAGTATTTT. Its translation: CASSLSWGGTDTQYF.

This clone was seen once. The rearrangement uses TRBV28 and TRBJ1-4; D not resolved. With 9 bases removed from V and 5 bases from J, the gap between germline ends came to 7 bases. CDR1 is MDHEN and CDR2 is SYDVKM in the germline V gene. CDR3 length equals 11 residues. The CDR3 sequence: CASWANEKLFF. The CDR3 DNA reads as TGTGCCAGTTGGGCCAATGAAAAACTGTTTTTT.